Each of the 10 T cell receptor beta chains below was sequenced from the same sample in a study of T cell responses to AZD1222 COVID-19 vaccine. Repertoires were generated with immunoSEQ multiplex PCR, while TCRdb's copy carries only in-frame clones and drops some. The sample has some 74,000 clones, nearly 90% seen once; the top ten hold 1% to 1.5%. The sample here was peripheral blood, taken 28 days after the second AZD1222 dose. The receptors were sampled from an adult who received the AZD1222 COVID-19 vaccine.

The chain employs TRBV5-1 and TRBJ1-5; maybe TRBD1 (5 bases). V was trimmed by 4 bases and J by 1 base, leaving 15 bases between them. This CDR3 contains 16 residues. Per the germline V gene, CDR1 is SGHRS and CDR2 is YFSETQ. CDR3: CASSPGAGNSNQPQHF. The CDR3 region has the DNA TGCGCCAGCAGCCCCGGGGCGGGCAACAGCAATCAGCCCCAGCATTTT. The full variable domain, with the rest looked up from reference TRBV5-1 and TRBJ1-5, is KAGVTQTPRYLIKTRGQQVTLSCSPISGHRSVSWYQQTPGQGLQFLFEYFSETQRNKGNFPGRFSGRQFSNSRSEMNVSTLELGDSALYLCASSPGAGNSNQPQHFGDGTRLSIL.

V is TRBV30 and J is TRBJ1-2, with D possibly TRBD1 on 6 matching bases. In germline, CDR1 is GTSNPN, CDR2 SVGIG (reference sequence). The CDR3 runs 14 residues. V shed 0 bases and J shed 2 bases, with 10 bases lying between them. The CDR3 spells CAWSVNQGNYGYTF. CDR3 nucleotides: TGTGCCTGGAGTGTGAACCAGGGGAACTATGGCTACACCTTC. Full variable domain (outside the CDR3, taken from reference TRBV30 and TRBJ1-2): SQTIHQWPATLVQPVGSPLSLECTVEGTSNPNLYWYRQAAGRGLQLLFYSVGIGQISSEVPQNLSASRPQDRQFILSSKKLLLSDSGFYLCAWSVNQGNYGYTFGSGTRLTVV.

The genes are TRBV3-1 (or the pseudogene TRBV3-2) and TRBJ1-5, with TRBD1 matching over 7 bases. The CDR3 consists of 13 residues. Germline V CDR1 and CDR2: LGHDT, YNNKEL (reference sequence). V was pared by 4 bases and J by 11 bases, with 8 bases of the junction left unmatched. In DNA form, the CDR3 reads TGTGCCAGCAGCCGGGACAGATCCGCGGCCCAGCATTTT. Translation: CASSRDRSAAQHF.

CDR3 sequence reads: CASSLMGGQETQYF. CDR3 bases: TGTGCCAGCAGCTTAATGGGCGGACAAGAGACCCAGTACTTC. J is TRBJ2-5 and V is TRBV7-3; D gene ambiguous. Trimming left V 1 base short and J 2 bases short, with 8 bases between. This CDR3 is 14 amino acids long. Looked up from germline, CDR1 is SGHTA and CDR2 is FQGTGA.

The chain carries TRBV2 and TRBJ2-5; 9 bases line up with TRBD1. From germline, CDR1 is SNHLY and CDR2 FYNNEI. This CDR3 has 14 amino acids. V lost 5 bases and J lost 4; bases outside the gene matches: 5. The CDR3 here is CASSQTGGGETQYF. CDR3 nucleotide sequence: TGTGCCAGCAGTCAGACAGGGGGAGGAGAGACCCAGTACTTC.

The chain joins TRBV19 to TRBJ1-3; D gene uncertain. Per germline, CDR1 LNHDA and CDR2 SQIVND (reference sequence). There are 16 residues in the CDR3. V lost 3 bases and J lost 0, with 12 bases in between. The CDR3 sequence: CASSIWRPLSGNTIYF. The CDR3 nucleotides are TGTGCCAGTAGTATCTGGCGGCCACTCTCTGGAAACACCATATATTTT.

The chain joins TRBV7-2 to TRBJ2-6; TRBD1 matches 11 bases. With 4 bases clipped from V and 2 bases from J, the junction kept 1 base outside the gene matches. The germline V gene encodes CDR1 SGHTA and CDR2 FQGNSA. CDR3 length: 16 residues. CDR3 amino acids: CASSSGQGAGANVLTF. Here the CDR3 DNA reads TGTGCCAGCAGCTCGGGACAGGGGGCTGGGGCCAACGTCCTGACTTTC.

The J gene is TRBJ1-5, the V gene TRBV3-1 (or the pseudogene TRBV3-2), with D hard to call. In germline, CDR1 is LGHDT, CDR2 YNNKEL (reference sequence). The CDR3 has 17 residues. Trimming cost V 0 bases and J 3 bases, with 15 bases left between them. CDR3 residues: CASSQDSGTSSNQPQHF. The DNA for the CDR3 is TGTGCCAGCAGCCAAGATTCGGGCACCTCCTCCAATCAGCCCCAGCATTTT.

V is TRBV6-5 and J is TRBJ1-2; TRBD1 is a possible D gene (5 bases). Trimming took 7 bases from V and 4 from J, leaving 19 bases between them. This CDR3 region has 15 residues. From germline, CDR1 is MNHEY and CDR2 SVGAGI. The CDR3 spells CASKTWQGMFYGYTF. Here the CDR3 DNA reads TGTGCCAGCAAGACTTGGCAGGGAATGTTCTATGGCTACACCTTC.

The chain combines TRBV6-5 with TRBJ2-7, with 12 bases fitting TRBD2. Trimming cost V 2 bases and J 1 base; bases outside gene matches: 0. Germline CDR1 is MNHEY and CDR2 is SVGAGI. The CDR3 is 15 amino acids. The CDR3, as DNA: TGTGCCAGCAGTTACCTAGCGGGAGGGTCCTACGAGCAGTACTTC. Translating it yields CASSYLAGGSYEQYF.